Following are 30 T cell receptor beta chains from one sample sequenced in a study of siplizumab effects on memory and regulatory T cells. This table comes from immunoSEQ multiplex PCR, and its TCRdb copy is limited to in-frame clones, with some not included. The table includes about 110,000 clones, roughly 92% detected once. Source material: CD4+ T cells sorted from blood. The receptors originated from a human donor in good health.

The chain carries TRBV6-5 and TRBJ2-7; D is perhaps TRBD2 (6 bases). The V end was cut by 2 bases, the J end by 1 base, with 9 bases between. The CDR3 is made up of 14 amino acids. The germline V gene has CDR1 MNHEY and CDR2 SVGAGI. CDR3 sequence reads: CASSYTGDSYEQYF. CDR3 nucleotide sequence: TGTGCCAGCAGTTACACGGGGGATTCCTACGAGCAGTACTTC.

V usage is TRBV7-2 and J usage is TRBJ1-1; tentative D call: TRBD1 (5 bases). V gave up 3 bases and J gave up 1 base, with 15 bases separating them. CDR1 is SGHTA, CDR2 FQGNSA, per germline. CDR3 length: 16 amino acids. CDR3 amino acids: CASSFRPQGGNTEAFF. The CDR3 DNA sequence: TGTGCCAGCAGCTTCAGACCCCAGGGAGGGAACACTGAAGCTTTCTTT.

The chain has TRBV19 and TRBJ2-2; 7 bases are a match to TRBD2. J lost 5 bases, V lost 6 bases, and 12 bases had no gene match. Germline V gene sequence: CDR1 LNHDA, CDR2 SQIVND (reference sequence). This CDR3 contains 16 residues. The chain's CDR3 is CASRKGGTIETGELFF. CDR3 sequence (DNA): TGTGCCAGTAGAAAGGGCGGGACTATTGAGACCGGGGAGCTGTTTTTT.

J is TRBJ2-2 and V is TRBV5-1, with 13 positions matching TRBD2. V gave up 4 bases and J gave up 0 bases; unmatched junction bases: 6. Looked up from germline, CDR1 is SGHRS and CDR2 is YFSETQ. This CDR3 comprises 18 residues. The CDR3 nucleotides are TGCGCCAGCAGCCCTGGACTAGCGGGGGCCTCGAACACCGGGGAGCTGTTTTTT. Encoded protein: CASSPGLAGASNTGELFF. The full variable domain, with the rest looked up from reference TRBV5-1 and TRBJ2-2, is KAGVTQTPRYLIKTRGQQVTLSCSPISGHRSVSWYQQTPGQGLQFLFEYFSETQRNKGNFPGRFSGRQFSNSRSEMNVSTLELGDSALYLCASSPGLAGASNTGELFFGEGSRLTVL.

The chain employs TRBV5-1 and TRBJ1-2; the D is unclear. Germline assignment: CDR1 SGHRS and CDR2 YFSETQ. The CDR3 runs to 15 residues. Trimming removed 5 bases at V and 6 bases at J, with 20 bases between. The CDR3 DNA sequence: TGCGCCAGCAGGACGGAGCGCTTTGCCGTGCATGGCTACACCTTC. Its protein product is CASRTERFAVHGYTF.

The chain carries TRBV5-4 and TRBJ2-1; 7 nucleotides align to TRBD1. With 2 bases clipped from V and 0 bases from J, the junction kept 2 bases outside the gene matches. The CDR3 spans 15 residues. Germline lookup yields CDR1 SGHNT and CDR2 YYREEE (reference sequence). The CDR3 DNA reads TGTGCCAGCAGCTTCAGGGGGTCCTCCTACAATGAGCAGTTCTTC. Translation gives CASSFRGSSYNEQFF.

J is TRBJ1-2 and V is TRBV5-4; a weak D match, TRBD1 (5 bases). Germline V gene sequence: CDR1 SGHNT, CDR2 YYREEE (reference sequence). V lost 4 bases and J 5 bases, leaving 15 bases between the germline ends. This CDR3 is built from 14 residues. The CDR3: CASSRLEGLYGYTF. The CDR3 DNA is TGTGCCAGCAGCCGTCTTGAGGGGTTATATGGCTACACCTTC. Drawing the rest from reference TRBV5-4 and TRBJ1-2, the complete variable domain is ETGVTQSPTHLIKTRGQQVTLRCSSQSGHNTVSWYQQALGQGPQFIFQYYREEENGRGNFPPRFSGLQFPNYSSELNVNALELDDSALYLCASSRLEGLYGYTFGSGTRLTVV.

The V call is TRBV28, the J call TRBJ2-7, with TRBD1 identical over 7 bases. CDR1 MDHEN and CDR2 SYDVKM come from the germline V gene. J was trimmed by 2 bases and V by 4 bases; bases with no gene match: 8. This CDR3 has 15 amino acids. This CDR3 is CASSSPGQTPYEQYF. CDR3 nucleotides: TGTGCCAGCAGTTCGCCGGGACAGACCCCCTACGAGCAGTACTTC.

The rearrangement joins TRBV4-2 to TRBJ2-7; 9 nucleotides align to TRBD2. There are 14 residues in the CDR3. Trimming at V came to 4 bases and at J to 7 bases, leaving 8 bases not matched to a gene. Germline V gene sequence: CDR1 LGHNA, CDR2 YNFKEQ. The CDR3 nucleotides read TGTGCCAGCAGCCCTCCTGAACTAGCGGGTGAGCAGTACTTC. It codes for CASSPPELAGEQYF.

J is TRBJ2-5 and V is TRBV12-5; D is unresolved. The CDR3 length is 13 residues. V was cut by 5 bases and J by 2 bases, with 9 bases left in between. Germline assignment: CDR1 LGHNT and CDR2 FRNRAP. The CDR3 coding sequence is TGTGCTAGTGGTCAGACACTACAAGAGACCCAGTACTTC. Encoded protein: CASGQTLQETQYF.

The V gene is TRBV12-5, the J gene TRBJ1-2; D not certain. The V gene's germline CDR1 is LGHNT and CDR2 FRNRAP. V dropped 1 base and J dropped 4 bases, with 13 bases sitting between them. This CDR3 has 15 residues. DNA for the CDR3: TGTGCTAGTGGTTTGGGACCCAAGGTTAGCTATGGCTACACCTTC. It translates to CASGLGPKVSYGYTF.

V is TRBV10-2 and J is TRBJ2-7; possibly TRBD1 for D (6 bases). From germline, CDR1 is WSHSY and CDR2 SAAADI. Trimming removed 7 bases from V and 5 bases from J, with 12 bases in between. CDR3 size: 12 residues. The CDR3 bases are TGCGCCAGCACACAGGGATTTCACGAGCAGTACTTC. Protein product: CASTQGFHEQYF.

This chain connects TRBV4-1 to TRBJ2-4; 10 positions agree with TRBD2. With V trimmed by 3 bases and J by 6 bases, 8 bases remained unmatched. From germline, CDR1 is MGHRA and CDR2 YSYEKL. CDR3 size: 16 residues. CDR3 sequence reads: CASSQPGTSVANIQYF. CDR3 sequence (DNA): TGCGCCAGCAGCCAGCCCGGGACTAGCGTTGCAAACATTCAGTACTTC.

The chain employs TRBV2 and TRBJ2-1; possible D gene TRBD1, 5 bases. Germline V lookup: CDR1 SNHLY, CDR2 FYNNEI. This CDR3 comprises 13 residues. Deletions cut 7 bases from V and 6 bases from J, with 13 bases between. The DNA for the CDR3 is TGTGCCAGCAATGTTCAGGGCGGCAATGAGCAGTTCTTC. Its translation is CASNVQGGNEQFF. Based on the CDR3 plus reference TRBV2 and TRBJ2-1, the full variable domain is EPEVTQTPSHQVTQMGQEVILRCVPISNHLYFYWYRQILGQKVEFLVSFYNNEISEKSEIFDDQFSVERPDGSNFTLKIRSTKLEDSAMYFCASNVQGGNEQFFGPGTRLTVL.

A remark on this clone: At one end, the junction sequence differs from germline, possibly due to a read error. V is TRBV11-3 and J is TRBJ2-3, with 8 bases identical to TRBD2. The CDR3 length is 13 residues. CDR1 SGHNT and CDR2 YENEEA come from the germline V gene. The CDR3: CASRRTSKDTQYF. CDR3 DNA sequence: TGTGCCAGCAGGCGGACTAGCAAAGATACGCAGTATTTT.

This clone was counted a few times. The gene calls are TRBV4-1 and TRBJ1-5; D gene ambiguous. The CDR3 runs 13 residues. V shed 2 bases and J shed 6 bases, with 8 bases lying between them. From germline, CDR1 is MGHRA and CDR2 YSYEKL. The CDR3 sequence is CASSQNAAQPQHF. In nucleotides, the CDR3 is TGCGCCAGCAGCCAAAATGCCGCTCAGCCCCAGCATTTT.

J is TRBJ1-1 and V is TRBV6-6; 7 nucleotides align to TRBD1. CDR1 and CDR2 from the germline V gene are MNHNY and SVGAGI (reference sequence). The CDR3 covers 14 residues. The trim removed 5 bases at V and 8 bases at J, leaving 11 bases unmatched. CDR3 sequence: CASSPGGGRGEAFF. The CDR3 DNA reads TGTGCCAGCAGTCCCGGAGGGGGCCGGGGGGAAGCTTTCTTT.

The chain carries TRBV7-9 and TRBJ2-7; TRBD1 matches 10 bases. The CDR3 spans 15 residues. V gave up 5 bases and J gave up 3 bases; unmatched junction bases: 7. CDR1 is SEHNR, CDR2 FQNEAQ, per germline (reference sequence). The CDR3 reads CASSPRTGGLYEQYF. CDR3 sequence (DNA): TGTGCCAGCAGCCCCCGGACAGGGGGGCTCTACGAGCAGTACTTC.

This sequence joins TRBV11-1 and TRBJ1-1; D is ambiguous. Germline V lookup: CDR1 SGHAT, CDR2 FQDESV (reference sequence). Trimming shortened V by 1 base and J by 0 bases, and 12 bases separated the two germline ends. The CDR3 sequence is 16 residues long. The CDR3 spells CASSLGKLTMNTEAFF. CDR3 DNA sequence: TGTGCCAGCAGCTTAGGCAAACTTACTATGAACACTGAAGCTTTCTTT.

The chain recombines TRBV18 with TRBJ2-1; perhaps TRBD2 as D (6 bases). Germline V gene lookup returns CDR1 KGHSH and CDR2 LQKENI. V gave up 3 bases and J gave up 8 bases, with 8 bases separating them. The CDR3 loop spans 12 amino acids. The chain's CDR3 is CASSPRLDEQFF. In nucleotides, the CDR3 is TGTGCCAGCTCACCTCGACTAGATGAGCAGTTCTTC.

The chain recombines TRBV7-2 with TRBJ1-3, with a possible D match to TRBD1 (5 bases). Germline values: CDR1 SGHTA, CDR2 FQGNSA. This CDR3 region has 14 residues. With 2 bases removed from V and 3 bases from J, the gap between germline ends came to 8 bases. This CDR3 is CASSLSRVGNTIYF. CDR3 nucleotides: TGTGCCAGCAGCTTATCCAGGGTTGGAAACACCATATATTTT.

The chain combines TRBV7-2 with TRBJ1-3; D remains ambiguous. With 0 bases removed from V and 0 bases from J, the gap between germline ends came to 9 bases. The CDR3 loop spans 16 amino acids. Germline CDR1 and CDR2: SGHTA and FQGNSA. For the CDR3, the DNA is TGTGCCAGCAGCTTAGCGCCCGGAAACTCTGGAAACACCATATATTTT. This gives the protein CASSLAPGNSGNTIYF.

The chain has TRBV10-1 and TRBJ2-1, with D unclear. Trimming cost V 2 bases and J 1 base, with 6 bases left between them. CDR3 length: 14 amino acids. CDR1 and CDR2 (germline): WNHNN, SYGVQD (reference sequence). CDR3 in DNA: TGCGCCAGCAGTGAGGCCGTATCCTACAATGAGCAGTTCTTC. This sequence encodes CASSEAVSYNEQFF.

The gene calls are TRBV18 and TRBJ1-2, with D uncertain. Germline V gene lookup returns CDR1 KGHSH and CDR2 LQKENI. Trimming took off 0 bases at V and 5 bases at J, with 4 bases between the two ends. The CDR3 sequence is 12 residues long. Here the CDR3 DNA reads TGTGCCAGCTCACCACCTGGGTATGGCTACACCTTC. It translates to CASSPPGYGYTF.

The chain employs TRBV6-5 and TRBJ1-1, with D perhaps TRBD1 (6 bases). V shed 5 bases and J shed 6 bases, with 16 bases lying between them. The length of the CDR3 is 14 residues. Looked up from germline, CDR1 is MNHEY and CDR2 is SVGAGI. The CDR3 DNA is TGTGCCAGCAGTCTATTGGACAGAGCCCCTGAAGCTTTCTTT. Translation gives CASSLLDRAPEAFF.

The chain is built from TRBV30 and TRBJ2-7; 9 nucleotides align to TRBD1. CDR3 length: 15 residues. Looked up from germline, CDR1 is GTSNPN and CDR2 is SVGIG (reference sequence). J lost 4 bases, V lost 2 bases, and 9 bases had no gene match. This chain's CDR3 is CAWSKGGTGSYEQYF. In DNA, the CDR3 is TGTGCCTGGAGTAAGGGTGGGACAGGGTCATACGAGCAGTACTTC.

The CDR3 is CASSLTSYEQYF. CDR3 nucleotides: TGTGCCAGCAGCTTGACTTCCTACGAGCAGTACTTC. The chain links TRBV11-2 to TRBJ2-7; D call uncertain. There are 12 residues in the CDR3. Trimming shortened V by 3 bases and J by 1 base, and 4 bases separated the two germline ends. Germline assignment: CDR1 SGHAT and CDR2 FQNNGV.

Here the CDR3 reads CASSPPRGITTGELFF. CDR3 nucleotides: TGTGCCAGCTCACCACCGCGAGGGATTACCACCGGGGAGCTGTTTTTT. V is TRBV18 and J is TRBJ2-2; D is perhaps TRBD2 (5 bases). The CDR3 has 16 amino acids. V was shortened by 0 bases and J by 4 bases, with 12 bases between the two germline ends. Germline V gives CDR1 KGHSH, CDR2 LQKENI.

This clone was seen once. The rearrangement uses TRBV18 and TRBJ1-1; no reliable D call. V was clipped by 9 bases and J by 2 bases, with 19 bases between them. CDR3 length: 15 amino acids. Germline-derived CDR1 and CDR2 are KGHSH and LQKENI. The DNA of the CDR3 is TGTGCCAGTTCCGGGATTCTAGGACGCAACACTGAAGCTTTCTTT. Amino acid sequence: CASSGILGRNTEAFF.

The V gene is TRBV4-1, the J gene TRBJ2-7; tentatively, D is TRBD1 or TRBD2 (5 bases each). V lost 2 bases and J 9 bases, leaving 26 bases between the germline ends. The CDR3 runs 17 residues. The germline V gene has CDR1 MGHRA and CDR2 YSYEKL. CDR3 bases: TGCGCCAGCAGCCAATCCGAGGGTGGGGGTTCCGCAGTTGGGCAGTACTTC. Encoded protein: CASSQSEGGGSAVGQYF.